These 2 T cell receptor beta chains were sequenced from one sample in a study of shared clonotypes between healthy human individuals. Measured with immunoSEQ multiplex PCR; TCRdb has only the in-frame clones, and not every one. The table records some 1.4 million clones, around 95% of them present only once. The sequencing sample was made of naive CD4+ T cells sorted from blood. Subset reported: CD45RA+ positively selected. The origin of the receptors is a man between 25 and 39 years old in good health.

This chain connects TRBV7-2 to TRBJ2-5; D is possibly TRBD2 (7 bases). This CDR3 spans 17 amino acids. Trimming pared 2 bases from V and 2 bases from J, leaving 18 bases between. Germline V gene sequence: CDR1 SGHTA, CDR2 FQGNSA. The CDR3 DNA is TGTGCCAGCAGCTTAAAATGGGCGGGGGCGGATCAAGAGACCCAGTACTTC. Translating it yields CASSLKWAGADQETQYF.

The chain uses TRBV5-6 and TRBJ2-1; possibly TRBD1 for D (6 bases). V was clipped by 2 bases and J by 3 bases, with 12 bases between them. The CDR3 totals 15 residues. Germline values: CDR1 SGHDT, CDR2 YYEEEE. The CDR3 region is CASSFQDRHYNEQFF. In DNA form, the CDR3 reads TGTGCCAGCAGCTTTCAGGACAGACACTACAATGAGCAGTTCTTC.